The present entry profiles one T cell receptor beta chain with its context. Its antigen remains unidentified. No qualities accompany the bases; no much larger clone lies one base away. The data belong to a study of blood T cell repertoires in COVID-19 (dated by TCRdb to the early 2020s). In the study overall: Recovered participants in ImmuneRACE Cohort 3 were defined as having two consecutive negative NP/OP PCR tests, clearance from a healthcare professional, or resolution of symptoms. Samples from collaborators originated in the United States, Italy and Spain and spanned both the acute and convalescent phases of COVID-19. The material from the prospective study consisted of cDNA or gDNA derived from T cells, B-cell-depleted T cells, or PBMCs. Deeply sampled blood TCRbeta repertoires from subjects exposed to, actively infected with, or recovered from COVID-19 were included in the dataset. The repertoires were released in a freely available public database intended as a resource for research on the immune response to SARS-CoV-2. The samples were drawn from two sources: the first 160 participants of the ongoing ImmuneRACE study, and 1,000 to 1,500 subjects contributed by 6 global collaborators. Sample metadata almost always included a de-identified subject ID, COVID-19 status, age in years and sex. Where available, HLA class I and class II types were obtained from metadata supplied by the sample provider rather than from assay-based typing. The paper as a whole reports these results and caveats: The amount of clinical and demographic metadata varied by source and participant and was provided uncurated.

TCRbeta CDR3 regions were amplified from genomic DNA by means of the immunoSEQ Assay, a bias-controlled multiplex PCR. From the authors' description of their analysis: Within the assay, amplification of reference gene primers was used to estimate how many nucleated cells each sample contained. Sequence reads were collapsed and filtered to measure the absolute abundance of every unique TCRbeta CDR3 rearrangement. For each sample, productive Simpson clonality was calculated by taking the square root of Simpson's diversity index across productive rearrangements. Held by TCRdb, this immuneACCESS table contains in-frame sequences only and omits some clones. Under half of the omission traces to an unresolved V gene where checked; the cause of the rest is unknown. V and J calls and clone size are given by that table; D and trimming were obtained from the DNA. The table for this sample lists some 190,000 clones; 86% of them were counted only once. The ten largest clonotypes hold around 25% of the sample.

In the prospective study, participants were roughly 18 to 100 years old, resided in around 25 geographic areas of the United States, and were enrolled through a virtual design. In the prospective study, participants were assigned to cohorts based on the clinical history participants reported in a screening survey and a study questionnaire. In the prospective study, mobile phlebotomists collected whole blood, serum and a nasopharyngeal or oropharyngeal swab from each participant. Participants in the prospective study had the option to provide additional blood draws and questionnaires over a roughly 2-month period. Before DNA extraction, prospective study blood samples were shipped either frozen or at room temperature. CDR3 length: 14 amino acids, cysteine to phenylalanine. Only the CDR3 DNA stays, 42 bases, in frame from base 1. From a lookup of the germline V gene, CDR1 and CDR2 are SGHVS and FQNEAQ. After removal of 5 bases from V and 7 bases from J, the junction retains 7 bases not matched to a gene.

Sequencing input: PBMCs or T cells enriched from blood (not recorded which). The source is a woman between 40 and 50 years old in a cohort exposed to, infected with or recovered from COVID-19 (not recorded which). Here the chain combines TRBV7-8 and TRBJ2-1; 8 bases in the junction line up with TRBD2. CDR3 reads: CASSIERGWNEQFF. The sequenced DNA is TGTGCCAGCAGCATAGAGCGGGGGTGGAATGAGCAGTTCTTC.